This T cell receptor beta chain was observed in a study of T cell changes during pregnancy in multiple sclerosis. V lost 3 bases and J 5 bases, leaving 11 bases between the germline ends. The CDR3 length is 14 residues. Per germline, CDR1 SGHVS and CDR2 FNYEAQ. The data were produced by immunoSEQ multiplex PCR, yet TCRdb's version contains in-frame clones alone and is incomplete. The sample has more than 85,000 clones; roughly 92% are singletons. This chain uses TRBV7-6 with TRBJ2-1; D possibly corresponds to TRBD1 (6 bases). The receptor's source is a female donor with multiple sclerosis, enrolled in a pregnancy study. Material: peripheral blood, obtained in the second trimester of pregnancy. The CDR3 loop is CASSLGDTNNEQFF. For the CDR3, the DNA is TGTGCCAGCAGCTTGGGGGACACCAACAATGAGCAGTTCTTC.